One sample yielded the 15 T cell receptor beta chains listed below, sequenced in a study of Graves' ophthalmopathy and Graves' hyperthyroidism. Researchers took RNA transcripts and amplified TCR beta CDR3 regions from them. The first-round RT-PCR employed HTBI primers together with the Qiagen OneStep RT-PCR kit. A multiplex PCR was then performed as the second round. TCRdb passed the multiplex PCR reads through MiXCR, listing each CDR3 protein once. Of about 400,000 distinct CDR3 sequences in the sample, around 17% were seen once. Material for sequencing was peripheral blood. The receptors shown here come from a woman younger than 30 with Graves' ophthalmopathy.

This clonotype was observed at least ten times. The chain combines TRBV6-5 with TRBJ1-1; D is unresolved. The V end lost 0 bases, the J end lost 5 bases, and 13 bases lay between the germline ends. The CDR3 is 15 amino acids. The germline CDR1 and CDR2 sequences are MNHEY and SVGAGI. For the CDR3, the DNA is TGTGCCAGCAGTTACTCGGGTCACCGGGGAACTGAAGCTTTCTTT. It codes for CASSYSGHRGTEAFF.

This clonotype was observed at least ten times. The gene calls are TRBV28 and TRBJ1-1; D not resolved. This CDR3 has 13 amino acids. V lost 7 bases and J lost 0, with 9 bases in between. Germline V gene lookup returns CDR1 MDHEN and CDR2 SYDVKM. DNA for the CDR3: TGTGCCAGCAAAGGAACTCTGAACACTGAAGCTTTCTTT. Protein product: CASKGTLNTEAFF.

This clonotype appeared many times. The gene calls are TRBV5-1 and TRBJ2-7; 13 bases line up with TRBD2. The ends lost 1 base at V and 0 bases at J; junction bases unmatched: 7. The germline V gene encodes CDR1 SGHRS and CDR2 YFSETQ. This CDR3 spans 18 amino acids. CDR3 nucleotides: TGCGCCAGCAGCTTGAGGGGGACTAGCGGGGCCAGCTCCTACGAGCAGTACTTC. This codes for CASSLRGTSGASSYEQYF.

In its sample, this clonotype was seen many times. This chain connects TRBV30 to TRBJ1-1; the D gene is possibly TRBD1 (6 bases). CDR1 GTSNPN and CDR2 SVGIG come from the germline V gene (reference sequence). Trimming pared 3 bases from V and 4 bases from J, leaving 9 bases between. There are 12 residues in the CDR3. In DNA form, the CDR3 reads TGTGCCTGGAGGCGGGGGGCCACTGAAGCTTTCTTT. This encodes CAWRRGATEAFF.

The rearrangement links TRBV14 to TRBJ1-1; no clear D. This CDR3 is 14 amino acids long. Germline V lookup: CDR1 SGHDN, CDR2 FVKESK. Trimming stripped 4 bases from V and 6 bases from J, with 15 bases between. CDR3 amino acids: CASSLILPGSEAFF. For the CDR3, the DNA is TGTGCCAGCAGCCTTATTCTGCCCGGATCTGAAGCTTTCTTT. The complete variable domain, with remaining parts taken from reference TRBV14 and TRBJ1-1, reads EAGVTQFPSHSVIEKGQTVTLRCDPISGHDNLYWYRRVMGKEIKFLLHFVKESKQDESGMPNNRFLAERTGGTYSTLKVQPAELEDSGVYFCASSLILPGSEAFFGQGTRLTVV.

The table lists this clonotype with many counts. The chain is built from TRBV10-1 and TRBJ1-1; 10 nucleotides line up with TRBD1. Germline V gene sequence: CDR1 WNHNN, CDR2 SYGVQD (reference sequence). The trim removed 3 bases at V and 1 base at J, leaving 5 bases unmatched. The CDR3 is made up of 16 amino acids. For the CDR3, the DNA is TGCGCCAGCAGTGATGGGGGACAGGGGACGAACACTGAAGCTTTCTTT. It yields the protein CASSDGGQGTNTEAFF.

The chain links TRBV6-5 to TRBJ1-1; D is uncertain. Germline CDR1 reads MNHEY; CDR2 reads SVGAGI. The CDR3 is 15 residues long. V was pared by 0 bases and J by 4 bases, with 12 bases between. CDR3 sequence: CASSYSGPWGTEAFF. The CDR3 DNA reads TGTGCCAGCAGTTACTCGGGCCCCTGGGGCACTGAAGCTTTCTTT.

This clonotype has ten or more counts. The chain combines TRBV20-1 with TRBJ2-4; 9 bases fit TRBD2. This CDR3 has 15 amino acids. The V gene end was trimmed by 5 bases and the J gene end by 2 bases; junction bases not matched to a gene: 7. CDR1 DFQATT and CDR2 SNEGSKA come from the germline V gene (reference sequence). The CDR3 spells CSAVSGSDPKNIQYF. In DNA, the CDR3 is TGCAGTGCTGTTAGCGGGAGCGACCCCAAAAACATTCAGTACTTC.

This clonotype was observed at least ten times. The chain links TRBV19 to TRBJ2-7; 10 nucleotides match TRBD1. CDR3 length equals 17 residues. Losses at the gene ends were 8 bases for V and 0 bases for J; bases not matched to a gene: 13. The germline V gene encodes CDR1 LNHDA and CDR2 SQIVND (reference sequence). The DNA for the CDR3 is TGTGCCAGTGGGGGACAGGGGTCGTCCTCGAGCTCCTACGAGCAGTACTTC. This codes for CASGGQGSSSSSYEQYF.

This clonotype has at least ten counts. The chain links TRBV10-1 to TRBJ2-7, with a tentative D call TRBD1 (6 bases). V lost 0 bases and J 4 bases, leaving 13 bases between the germline ends. The CDR3 extends over 15 amino acids. CDR1 and CDR2 (germline): WNHNN, SYGVQD (reference sequence). CDR3 DNA sequence: TGCGCCAGCAGTGAGTCCCGACAGGAGTCTTACGAGCAGTACTTC. As protein: CASSESRQESYEQYF.

This clonotype has at least ten counts. The chain has TRBV11-2 and TRBJ1-2; the match to TRBD1 covers 8 bases. The V segment lost 7 bases and the J segment 4 bases; nucleotides outside the gene matches: 8. Germline V gene lookup returns CDR1 SGHAT and CDR2 FQNNGV. This CDR3 comprises 14 residues. The CDR3 spells CASTPDRAGYGYTF. The CDR3 region has the DNA TGTGCCAGCACCCCGGACAGGGCCGGCTATGGCTACACCTTC.

This clonotype was found many times. The chain employs TRBV12-3 or TRBV12-4 and TRBJ2-2; D is ambiguous. The CDR3 contains 12 residues. V shed 6 bases and J shed 6 bases, with 8 bases lying between them. In DNA, the CDR3 is TGTGCCAGCAGAGCCCTACCCGGGGAGCTGTTTTTT. It is translated as CASRALPGELFF.

This clonotype was counted many times. This chain links TRBV28 with TRBJ1-6; no clear D. The V gene lost 7 bases and the J gene lost 5 bases, with 21 bases spanning the gap. Germline CDR1 is MDHEN and CDR2 is SYDVKM. CDR3 size: 17 residues. Here the CDR3 reads CASILFVYPWDNSPLHF. CDR3 sequence (DNA): TGTGCCAGCATTCTTTTTGTCTACCCCTGGGATAATTCACCCCTCCACTTT.

This clonotype was observed at least ten times. The gene calls are TRBV28 and TRBJ1-1; unclear D gene. V lost 6 bases and J lost 1, with 12 bases in between. The CDR3 runs to 14 residues. Germline V gene sequence: CDR1 MDHEN, CDR2 SYDVKM. CDR3 residues: CASRTWEGNTEAFF. The CDR3 bases are TGTGCCAGCAGGACTTGGGAGGGGAACACTGAAGCTTTCTTT.

This clonotype was seen repeatedly, ten times or more. The chain has TRBV12-3 or TRBV12-4 and TRBJ1-4; D perhaps matches TRBD1 (6 bases). Trimming cost V 5 bases and J 8 bases, with 24 bases left between them. This CDR3 spans 17 amino acids. CDR3 loop: CASSNPPRTGGFEKLFF. In DNA form, the CDR3 reads TGTGCCAGCAGTAACCCGCCCCGTACGGGGGGCTTCGAAAAACTGTTTTTT.